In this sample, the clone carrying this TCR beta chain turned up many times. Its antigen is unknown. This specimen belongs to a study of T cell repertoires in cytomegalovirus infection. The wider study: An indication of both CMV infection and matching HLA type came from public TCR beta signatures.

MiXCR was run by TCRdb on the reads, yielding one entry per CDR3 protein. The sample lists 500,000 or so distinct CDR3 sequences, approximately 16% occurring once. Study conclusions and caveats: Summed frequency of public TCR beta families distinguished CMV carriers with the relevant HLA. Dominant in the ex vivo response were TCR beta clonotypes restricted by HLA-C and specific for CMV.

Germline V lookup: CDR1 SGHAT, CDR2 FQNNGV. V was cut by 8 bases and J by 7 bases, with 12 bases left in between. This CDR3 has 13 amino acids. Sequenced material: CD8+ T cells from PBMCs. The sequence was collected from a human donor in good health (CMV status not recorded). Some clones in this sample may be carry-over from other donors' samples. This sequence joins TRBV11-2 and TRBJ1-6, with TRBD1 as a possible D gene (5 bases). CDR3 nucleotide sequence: TGTGCCAGCGGCAGGGATGGCAATTCACCCCTCCACTTT. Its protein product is CASGRDGNSPLHF.